The 29 T cell receptor beta chains reported below all come from one sample, sequenced in a study of T cell clonotyping in hematopoietic cell transplantation. Repertoires were generated with immunoSEQ multiplex PCR, while TCRdb's copy carries only in-frame clones and drops some. The table includes tens of thousands of clones, about nine tenths detected once. Noted time point: recipient sample about 28 days before transplant, after cytoreduction. The specimen was peripheral blood mononuclear cells, collected before stem cell transplant. These receptors all stem from a man in his sixties with biphenotypic leukemia. Some clones in this sample may be carry-over from other donors' samples.

This rearrangement joins TRBV5-4 to TRBJ2-7; the match to TRBD2 covers 12 bases. Trimming cost V 3 bases and J 7 bases; bases outside gene matches: 5. CDR3 length equals 14 residues. Germline CDR1 SGHNT, CDR2 YYREEE (reference sequence). CDR3 sequence: CASSSFLAGGEQYF. CDR3 bases: TGTGCCAGCAGCTCCTTTCTAGCGGGAGGGGAGCAGTACTTC. The complete variable domain, with remaining parts taken from reference TRBV5-4 and TRBJ2-7, reads ETGVTQSPTHLIKTRGQQVTLRCSSQSGHNTVSWYQQALGQGPQFIFQYYREEENGRGNFPPRFSGLQFPNYSSELNVNALELDDSALYLCASSSFLAGGEQYFGPGTRLTVT.

This chain connects TRBV5-1 to TRBJ2-2; D call uncertain. CDR3 length: 14 amino acids. Looked up from germline, CDR1 is SGHRS and CDR2 is YFSETQ. V lost 2 bases to trimming and J lost 6 bases, with 11 bases between them. CDR3 coding DNA: TGCGCCAGCAGCTTCGGATCCCCGTCCGGGGAGCTGTTTTTT. Its protein is CASSFGSPSGELFF. The full variable domain, in which reference TRBV5-1 and TRBJ2-2 provide the parts outside the CDR3, is KAGVTQTPRYLIKTRGQQVTLSCSPISGHRSVSWYQQTPGQGLQFLFEYFSETQRNKGNFPGRFSGRQFSNSRSEMNVSTLELGDSALYLCASSFGSPSGELFFGEGSRLTVL.

V usage is TRBV6-5 and J usage is TRBJ1-2; 11 positions agree with TRBD1. Trimming took 6 bases from V and 5 from J; bases not matched to a gene: 5. CDR3 length: 14 amino acids. CDR1 MNHEY and CDR2 SVGAGI come from the germline V gene. The CDR3 coding sequence is TGTGCCAGCAGCCCCGGGACAGGGGGTTATGGCTACACCTTC. Amino acids: CASSPGTGGYGYTF.

The rearrangement joins TRBV19 to TRBJ1-5, with 9 bases aligning to TRBD1. Germline loops: CDR1 LNHDA, CDR2 SQIVND (reference sequence). CDR3 length: 19 residues. J was trimmed by 0 bases and V by 2 bases; bases with no gene match: 11. The CDR3 DNA sequence: TGTGCCAGTAGTATATTTGGACAGGGGCAGCTGTATAGCAATCAGCCCCAGCATTTT. Translation gives CASSIFGQGQLYSNQPQHF.

This clone has only a few counts. The chain is built from TRBV10-2 and TRBJ2-7, with 10 nucleotides matching TRBD1. V shed 6 bases and J 4 bases; nucleotides not matched to a gene: 12. Germline CDR1 WSHSY, CDR2 SAAADI. The length of the CDR3 is 16 residues. The CDR3 sequence: CASRPSGTGDYYEQYF. As DNA, the CDR3 is TGCGCCAGCAGGCCGTCGGGGACAGGGGATTATTACGAGCAGTACTTC.

The rearrangement uses TRBV20-1 and TRBJ2-4; D is undetermined. V shed 7 bases and J shed 7 bases, with 11 bases lying between them. This CDR3 spans 11 amino acids. Looked up from germline, CDR1 is DFQATT and CDR2 is SNEGSKA (reference sequence). The CDR3: CSGSQRNIQYF. CDR3 DNA sequence: TGCAGTGGGAGCCAGAGGAACATTCAGTACTTC.

The chain employs TRBV19 and TRBJ2-3, with 7 bases fitting TRBD1. V trimming: 7 bases; J trimming: 2 bases; junction bases outside the gene matches: 6. This CDR3 contains 14 residues. CDR1 LNHDA and CDR2 SQIVND come from the germline V gene (reference sequence). The CDR3 DNA is TGTGCCAGTAAGGTTGACAGGGCCACAGATACGCAGTATTTT. It specifies CASKVDRATDTQYF.

The V and J genes are TRBV9 and TRBJ1-4, with D tentatively TRBD1 (6 bases). The CDR3 has 13 amino acids. The V and J ends lost 4 bases and 8 bases respectively, with 12 bases between them. Germline CDR1 is SGDLS and CDR2 is YYNGEE. Written as DNA, the CDR3 is TGTGCCAGCAGCACAGGGACGGGGGAAAAACTGTTTTTT. This sequence encodes CASSTGTGEKLFF.

The V and J genes are TRBV6-5 and TRBJ1-3; TRBD1 is a possible D gene (6 bases). V was clipped by 0 bases and J by 5 bases, with 11 bases between them. This CDR3 spans 15 amino acids. Germline values: CDR1 MNHEY, CDR2 SVGAGI. CDR3 sequence: CASSYSRQGRNTIYF. CDR3 nucleotide sequence: TGTGCCAGCAGTTACTCGAGGCAGGGGCGAAACACCATATATTTT.

The V gene is TRBV5-1, the J gene TRBJ2-5, with D perhaps TRBD2 (6 bases). The J call is in doubt because the DNA end fits TRBJ2-7 better. Germline lookup yields CDR1 SGHRS and CDR2 YFSETQ. The CDR3 sequence is 14 residues long. DNA for the CDR3: TGCGCCAGCAGCTGGGGGGTTCCCTCCTACGAGCAGTACTTC. It codes for CASSWGVPSYEQYF.

The chain uses TRBV11-2 and TRBJ1-1; 7 nucleotides agree with TRBD1. Germline V CDR1 and CDR2: SGHAT, FQNNGV. The ends lost 4 bases at V and 6 bases at J; junction bases unmatched: 5. This CDR3 contains 13 residues. The CDR3 here is CASSSDRASEAFF. In DNA form, the CDR3 reads TGTGCCAGCAGCTCAGACAGGGCATCTGAAGCTTTCTTT.

The rearrangement joins TRBV6-5 to TRBJ1-2; D is unresolved. V gave up 4 bases and J gave up 4 bases, with 13 bases separating them. CDR3 length equals 14 residues. CDR1 is MNHEY and CDR2 is SVGAGI in the germline V gene. The CDR3 here is CASSFRGKSYGYTF. In DNA, the CDR3 is TGTGCCAGCAGTTTCCGAGGGAAGTCCTATGGCTACACCTTC.

There are a few counts of this clone. CDR3 amino acids: CASSPGQGTNTEAFF. Written as DNA, the CDR3 is TGTGCCAGCAGTCCGGGACAGGGAACTAACACTGAAGCTTTCTTT. V gene TRBV2 combines with J gene TRBJ1-1, with 9 bases that match TRBD1. V lost 5 bases to trimming and J lost 2 bases; unmatched junction nucleotides: 6. This CDR3 comprises 15 residues. Per germline, CDR1 SNHLY and CDR2 FYNNEI. The full variable domain, rest sourced from reference TRBV2 and TRBJ1-1, is EPEVTQTPSHQVTQMGQEVILRCVPISNHLYFYWYRQILGQKVEFLVSFYNNEISEKSEIFDDQFSVERPDGSNFTLKIRSTKLEDSAMYFCASSPGQGTNTEAFFGQGTRLTVV.

Within the sample, this clone is medium-sized. The chain combines TRBV5-4 with TRBJ2-1; possible D gene TRBD1, 7 bases. The ends were cut back, 0 bases at V and 6 bases at J, with 10 bases in the middle. This CDR3 is 14 amino acids long. In germline, CDR1 is SGHNT, CDR2 YYREEE (reference sequence). This chain's CDR3 is CASSLAEGANEQFF. CDR3 in DNA: TGTGCCAGCAGCTTGGCGGAGGGGGCCAATGAGCAGTTCTTC.

The gene calls are TRBV10-3 and TRBJ1-1; 7 positions match TRBD1. V shed 6 bases and J 1 base; nucleotides not matched to a gene: 2. The CDR3 contains 13 residues. CDR1 is ENHRY, CDR2 SYGVKD, per germline. As DNA, the CDR3 is TGTGCCATCAGCCAGGGGGAGAACACTGAAGCTTTCTTT. It translates to CAISQGENTEAFF.

The genes are TRBV10-3 and TRBJ2-2; 13 nucleotides line up with TRBD2. This CDR3 is built from 16 residues. Trimming cost V 7 bases and J 5 bases; bases outside gene matches: 7. From germline, CDR1 is ENHRY and CDR2 SYGVKD. The CDR3 DNA reads TGTGCCATCAATTCCGGGACTAGCGGGATGACCGGGGAGCTGTTTTTT. As protein: CAINSGTSGMTGELFF.

The chain is built from TRBV28 and TRBJ1-2; weak D call: TRBD1 (6 bases). The CDR3 consists of 12 residues. V was trimmed by 7 bases and J by 11 bases, leaving 17 bases between them. Germline V gives CDR1 MDHEN, CDR2 SYDVKM. The CDR3 coding sequence is TGTGCCAGCAAAACTCCGGGACACCGGTACACCTTC. Amino acids: CASKTPGHRYTF.

The chain joins TRBV6-6 to TRBJ2-2; unclear D gene. Germline V gene data show CDR1 as MNHNY and CDR2 as SVGAGI (reference sequence). V lost 0 bases and J 0 bases, leaving 8 bases between the germline ends. The CDR3 has 16 residues. The CDR3 nucleotides are TGTGCCAGCAGTTACTCCGCAGGACCGAACACCGGGGAGCTGTTTTTT. It yields the protein CASSYSAGPNTGELFF.

This clone was seen more than once but under ten times. The chain employs TRBV7-6 and TRBJ2-2, with D perhaps given as TRBD1 or TRBD2 (5 bases each). This CDR3 is 16 amino acids long. The V gene's germline CDR1 is SGHVS and CDR2 FNYEAQ. V lost 5 bases and J 4 bases, leaving 17 bases between the germline ends. CDR3 protein: CASSALTGTRTGELFF. CDR3 DNA sequence: TGTGCCAGCAGCGCCTTAACCGGGACCCGCACCGGGGAGCTGTTTTTT.

J is TRBJ1-1 and V is TRBV30, with D uncertain. Germline V lookup: CDR1 GTSNPN, CDR2 SVGIG (reference sequence). The CDR3 runs to 14 residues. The V end was cut by 5 bases, the J end by 4 bases, with 17 bases between. The CDR3 loop reads CAWGRGSGGTEAFF. In nucleotides, the CDR3 is TGTGCCTGGGGGCGTGGGAGCGGCGGCACTGAAGCTTTCTTT.

The chain uses TRBV4-1 and TRBJ1-1, with 11 nucleotides matching TRBD1. The V gene end was trimmed by 2 bases and the J gene end by 3 bases; junction bases not matched to a gene: 11. The CDR3 is made up of 18 amino acids. Looked up from germline, CDR1 is MGHRA and CDR2 is YSYEKL. The CDR3 spells CASSQWGTGGTRDTEAFF. The CDR3 DNA is TGCGCCAGCAGCCAATGGGGGACAGGGGGAACCAGGGACACTGAAGCTTTCTTT.

J is TRBJ2-2 and V is TRBV19, with 9 bases fitting TRBD1. The germline V gene has CDR1 LNHDA and CDR2 SQIVND (reference sequence). This CDR3 has 15 residues. J was trimmed by 0 bases and V by 7 bases; bases with no gene match: 3. This CDR3 is CASTGTGTNTGELFF. DNA of the CDR3: TGTGCCAGTACCGGGACAGGGACGAACACCGGGGAGCTGTTTTTT.

V is TRBV19 and J is TRBJ1-2; D is perhaps TRBD1 (6 bases). Germline values: CDR1 LNHDA, CDR2 SQIVND (reference sequence). Trimming took 3 bases from V and 3 from J, leaving 17 bases between them. The CDR3 covers 16 residues. The CDR3 reads CASSIPAGALDYGYTF. The CDR3 DNA reads as TGTGCCAGTAGTATCCCAGCGGGGGCGTTAGACTATGGCTACACCTTC. Full variable domain (outside the CDR3, taken from reference TRBV19 and TRBJ1-2): DGGITQSPKYLFRKEGQNVTLSCEQNLNHDAMYWYRQDPGQGLRLIYYSQIVNDFQKGDIAEGYSVSREKKESFPLTVTSAQKNPTAFYLCASSIPAGALDYGYTFGSGTRLTVV.

Notes on this clone: The junction shows a germline mismatch at one end, possibly a read error. This sequence joins TRBV28 and TRBJ2-5; 10 bases match TRBD1. The CDR3 spans 14 residues. CDR1 MDHEN and CDR2 SYDVKM come from the germline V gene. DNA of the CDR3: TGTGCCAGCAGTCCACCCTCTGACAGGGGGCTACCCAACTTC. It specifies CASSPPSDRGLPNF.

The chain uses TRBV5-1 and TRBJ1-2, with 7 bases matching TRBD1. The CDR3 is 15 amino acids. The ends lost 4 bases at V and 4 bases at J; junction bases unmatched: 10. The germline gives CDR1 SGHRS, CDR2 YFSETQ. CDR3 DNA sequence: TGCGCCAGCAGCACCGCGACAGGGTTGATCTATGGCTACACCTTC. Its translation: CASSTATGLIYGYTF.

The chain employs TRBV28 and TRBJ2-7; possibly TRBD2 for D (6 bases). The germline gives CDR1 MDHEN, CDR2 SYDVKM. The V end was cut by 5 bases, the J end by 1 base, with 15 bases between. CDR3 length equals 15 residues. The CDR3 nucleotides read TGTGCCAGCAGTAGGGTGAAAGGACTATCCTACGAGCAGTACTTC. Translating gives CASSRVKGLSYEQYF.

This chain uses TRBV7-2 with TRBJ2-7; D possibly corresponds to TRBD1 (6 bases). The V end lost 1 base, the J end lost 0 bases, and 16 bases lay between the germline ends. Germline V gives CDR1 SGHTA, CDR2 FQGNSA. The CDR3 is made up of 17 amino acids. CDR3 region: CASSLVGSGVDSYEQYF. The CDR3 DNA sequence: TGTGCCAGCAGCTTAGTTGGGTCAGGGGTCGACTCCTACGAGCAGTACTTC.

This chain connects TRBV7-8 to TRBJ2-1; D is possibly TRBD1 or TRBD2 (5 bases each). V shed 6 bases and J shed 3 bases, with 12 bases lying between them. This CDR3 has 14 residues. From germline, CDR1 is SGHVS and CDR2 FQNEAQ. Here the CDR3 reads CASRSPGLYNEQFF. In DNA, the CDR3 is TGTGCCAGCAGATCTCCGGGGCTCTACAATGAGCAGTTCTTC.

In its sample, this clone was seen a few times. V gene TRBV6-1 combines with J gene TRBJ1-1; D possibly corresponds to TRBD1 (6 bases). The CDR3 extends over 13 amino acids. Germline V gene data show CDR1 as MNHNS and CDR2 as SASEGT. With 2 bases removed from V and 5 bases from J, the gap between germline ends came to 9 bases. The CDR3 bases are TGTGCCAGCAGTGAACCAGGGGAGACTGAAGCTTTCTTT. This sequence encodes CASSEPGETEAFF.